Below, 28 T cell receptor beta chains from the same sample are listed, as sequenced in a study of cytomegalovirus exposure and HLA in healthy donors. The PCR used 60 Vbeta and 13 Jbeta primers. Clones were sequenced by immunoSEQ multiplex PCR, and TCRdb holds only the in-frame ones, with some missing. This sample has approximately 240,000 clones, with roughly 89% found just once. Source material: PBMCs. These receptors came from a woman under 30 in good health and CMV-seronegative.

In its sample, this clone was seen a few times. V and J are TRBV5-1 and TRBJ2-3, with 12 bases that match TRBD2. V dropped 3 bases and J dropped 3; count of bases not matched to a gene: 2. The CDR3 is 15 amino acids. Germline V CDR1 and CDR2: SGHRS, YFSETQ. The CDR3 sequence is CASSSTSGGTDTQYF. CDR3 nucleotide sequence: TGCGCCAGCAGCTCTACTAGCGGGGGGACAGATACGCAGTATTTT.

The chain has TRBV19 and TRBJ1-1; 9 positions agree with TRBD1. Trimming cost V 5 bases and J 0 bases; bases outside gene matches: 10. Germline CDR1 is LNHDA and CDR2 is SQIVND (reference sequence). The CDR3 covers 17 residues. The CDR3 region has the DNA TGTGCCAGTAGTCTCGGGACAGGGCTGGGGATGAACACTGAAGCTTTCTTT. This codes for CASSLGTGLGMNTEAFF.

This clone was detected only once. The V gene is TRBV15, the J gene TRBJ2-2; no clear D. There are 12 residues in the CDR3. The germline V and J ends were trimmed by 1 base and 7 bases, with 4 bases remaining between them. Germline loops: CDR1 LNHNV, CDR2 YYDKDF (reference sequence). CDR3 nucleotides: TGTGCCACCAGCAGAGTGAGCGGGGAGCTGTTTTTT. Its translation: CATSRVSGELFF.

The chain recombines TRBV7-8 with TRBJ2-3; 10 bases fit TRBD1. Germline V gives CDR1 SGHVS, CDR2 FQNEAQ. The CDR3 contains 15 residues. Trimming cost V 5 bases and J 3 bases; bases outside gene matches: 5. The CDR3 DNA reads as TGTGCCAGCAGCGCGGGACAGGGGAAAACAGATACGCAGTATTTT. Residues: CASSAGQGKTDTQYF.

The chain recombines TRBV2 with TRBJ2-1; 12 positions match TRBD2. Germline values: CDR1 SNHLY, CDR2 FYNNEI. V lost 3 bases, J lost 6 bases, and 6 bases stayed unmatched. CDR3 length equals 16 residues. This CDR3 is CASSDLAGGLGNEQFF. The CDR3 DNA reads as TGTGCCAGCAGTGATCTAGCGGGAGGGCTGGGCAATGAGCAGTTCTTC.

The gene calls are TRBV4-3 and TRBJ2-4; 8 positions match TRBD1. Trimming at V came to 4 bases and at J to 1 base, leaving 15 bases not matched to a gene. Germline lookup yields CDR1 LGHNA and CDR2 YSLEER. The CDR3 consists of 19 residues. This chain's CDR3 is CASSPRTGNRARAKNIQYF. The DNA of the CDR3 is TGCGCCAGCAGCCCTCGGACAGGGAACAGAGCACGGGCCAAAAACATTCAGTACTTC.

The CDR3 nucleotides are TGTGCCACCAGCACGGGGGCGCAGGGGGGTAATGAAAAACTGTTTTTT. Amino acid sequence: CATSTGAQGGNEKLFF. This chain uses TRBV15 with TRBJ1-4, with 7 bases fitting TRBD1. The ends lost 4 bases at V and 4 bases at J; junction bases unmatched: 9. This CDR3 is built from 16 residues. Germline V CDR1 and CDR2: LNHNV, YYDKDF (reference sequence).

The CDR3 DNA sequence: TGCGCCAGCAGCCCTCGGGGGACAGAGGTGTTGAATGAGCAGTTCTTC. Translated: CASSPRGTEVLNEQFF. The chain carries TRBV4-3 and TRBJ2-1; a possible D gene is TRBD1 (7 bases). CDR3 length equals 16 residues. The germline V and J ends were trimmed by 4 bases and 7 bases, with 20 bases remaining between them. Germline V CDR1 and CDR2: LGHNA, YSLEER.

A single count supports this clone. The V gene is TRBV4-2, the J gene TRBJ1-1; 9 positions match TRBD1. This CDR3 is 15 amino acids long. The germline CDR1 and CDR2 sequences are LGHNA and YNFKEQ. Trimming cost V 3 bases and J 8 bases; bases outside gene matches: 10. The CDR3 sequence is CASSHEEGQGAEAFF. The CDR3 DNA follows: TGTGCCAGCAGCCACGAGGAGGGACAGGGTGCAGAAGCTTTCTTT.

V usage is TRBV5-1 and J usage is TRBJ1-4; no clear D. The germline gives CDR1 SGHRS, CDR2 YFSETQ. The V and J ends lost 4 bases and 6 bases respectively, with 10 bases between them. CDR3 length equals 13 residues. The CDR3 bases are TGCGCCAGCAGCCAACCGGAGGATGAAAAACTGTTTTTT. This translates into CASSQPEDEKLFF.

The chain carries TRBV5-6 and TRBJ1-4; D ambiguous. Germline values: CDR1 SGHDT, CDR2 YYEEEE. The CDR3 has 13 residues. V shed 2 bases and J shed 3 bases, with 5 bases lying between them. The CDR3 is CASSFTANEKLFF. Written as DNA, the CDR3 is TGTGCCAGCAGCTTTACGGCTAATGAAAAACTGTTTTTT.

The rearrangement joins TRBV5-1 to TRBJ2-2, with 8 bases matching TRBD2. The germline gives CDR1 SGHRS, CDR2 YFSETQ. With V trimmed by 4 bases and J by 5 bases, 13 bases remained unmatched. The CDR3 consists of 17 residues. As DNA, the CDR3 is TGCGCCAGCAGCCCCGAGGCCGGGACTAGTTCGACCGGGGAGCTGTTTTTT. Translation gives CASSPEAGTSSTGELFF.

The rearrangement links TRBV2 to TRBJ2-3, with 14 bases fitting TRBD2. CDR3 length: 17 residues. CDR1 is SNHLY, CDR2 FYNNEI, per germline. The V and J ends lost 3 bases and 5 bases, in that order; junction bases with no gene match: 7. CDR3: CASSDAGTSGGGDTQYF. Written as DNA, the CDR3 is TGTGCCAGCAGTGACGCCGGGACTAGCGGGGGCGGAGATACGCAGTATTTT.

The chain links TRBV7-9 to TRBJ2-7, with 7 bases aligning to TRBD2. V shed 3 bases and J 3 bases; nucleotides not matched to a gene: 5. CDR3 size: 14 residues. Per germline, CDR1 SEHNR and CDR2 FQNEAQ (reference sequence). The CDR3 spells CASSFRGDGYEQYF. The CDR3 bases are TGTGCCAGCAGCTTCCGGGGGGACGGCTACGAGCAGTACTTC.

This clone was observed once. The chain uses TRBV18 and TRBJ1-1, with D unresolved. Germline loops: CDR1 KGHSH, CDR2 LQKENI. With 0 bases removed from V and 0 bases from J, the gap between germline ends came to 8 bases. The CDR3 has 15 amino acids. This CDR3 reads CASSPPGSLNTEAFF. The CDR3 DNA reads TGTGCCAGCTCACCACCTGGGAGTTTGAACACTGAAGCTTTCTTT.

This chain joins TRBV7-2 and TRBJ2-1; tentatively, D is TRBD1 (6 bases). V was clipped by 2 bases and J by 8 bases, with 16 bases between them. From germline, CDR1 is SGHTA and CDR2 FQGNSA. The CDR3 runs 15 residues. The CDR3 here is CASSLPPTGSDEQFF. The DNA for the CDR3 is TGTGCCAGCAGCTTACCGCCAACAGGGAGCGATGAGCAGTTCTTC.

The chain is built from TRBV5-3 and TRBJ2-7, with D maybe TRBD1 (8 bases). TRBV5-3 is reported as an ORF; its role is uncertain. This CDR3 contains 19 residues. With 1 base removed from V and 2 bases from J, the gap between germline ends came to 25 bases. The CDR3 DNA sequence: TGTGCCAGAAGCTTGAGTAGCTTCGTGAACAGGGGGACTACCTACGAGCAGTACTTC. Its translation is CARSLSSFVNRGTTYEQYF.

CDR3 region: CASSPPEVSSYEQYF. CDR3 DNA sequence: TGTGCCAGCAGCCCTCCGGAGGTTAGCTCCTACGAGCAGTACTTC. The gene calls are TRBV6-5 and TRBJ2-7, with TRBD2 as a possible D gene (5 bases). V lost 6 bases and J lost 0, with 15 bases in between. This CDR3 contains 15 residues. Germline lookup yields CDR1 MNHEY and CDR2 SVGAGI.

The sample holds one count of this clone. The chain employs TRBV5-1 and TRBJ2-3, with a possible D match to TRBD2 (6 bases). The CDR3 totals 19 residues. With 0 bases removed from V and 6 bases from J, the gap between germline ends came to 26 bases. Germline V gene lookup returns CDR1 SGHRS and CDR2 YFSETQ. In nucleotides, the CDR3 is TGCGCCAGCAGCTTGGCCGGGGAGGAGGGCAGACGGCAAAGGGATACGCAGTATTTT. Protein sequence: CASSLAGEEGRRQRDTQYF.

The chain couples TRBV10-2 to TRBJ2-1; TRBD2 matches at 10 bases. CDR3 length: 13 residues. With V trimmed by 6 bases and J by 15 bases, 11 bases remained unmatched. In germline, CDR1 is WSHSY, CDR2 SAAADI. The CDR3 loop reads CASRSQREGPLFF. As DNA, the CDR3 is TGCGCCAGCAGGTCACAGCGGGAGGGCCCGCTGTTCTTC.

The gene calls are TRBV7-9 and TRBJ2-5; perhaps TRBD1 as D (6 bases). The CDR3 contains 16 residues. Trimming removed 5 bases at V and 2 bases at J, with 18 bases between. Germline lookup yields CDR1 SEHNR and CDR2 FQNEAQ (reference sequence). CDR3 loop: CASSTGVGTPQETQYF. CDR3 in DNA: TGTGCCAGCAGCACCGGGGTAGGGACACCACAAGAGACCCAGTACTTC.

DNA of the CDR3: TGTGCCAGCAGCGTTAGCGGGAGCTCCTACAATGAGCAGTTCTTC. As protein: CASSVSGSSYNEQFF. The V gene is TRBV9, the J gene TRBJ2-1; 9 bases match TRBD2. CDR1 SGDLS and CDR2 YYNGEE come from the germline V gene. The CDR3 contains 15 residues. The V gene end was trimmed by 2 bases and the J gene end by 0 bases; junction bases not matched to a gene: 0.

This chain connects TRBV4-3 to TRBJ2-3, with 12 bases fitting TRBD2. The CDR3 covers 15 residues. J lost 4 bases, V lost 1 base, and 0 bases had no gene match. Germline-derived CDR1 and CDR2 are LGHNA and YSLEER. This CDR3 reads CASSQGTSGADTQYF. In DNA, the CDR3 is TGCGCCAGCAGCCAAGGGACTAGCGGGGCAGATACGCAGTATTTT.

The CDR3 DNA reads TGTGCCAGCTCACTCCAGGGGGCCTACTATGGCTACACCTTC. Residues: CASSLQGAYYGYTF. The chain couples TRBV18 to TRBJ1-2, with 8 bases aligning to TRBD1. The CDR3 totals 14 residues. Germline CDR1 reads KGHSH; CDR2 reads LQKENI. With 4 bases clipped from V and 3 bases from J, the junction kept 4 bases outside the gene matches. Complete variable domain (other parts from reference TRBV18 and TRBJ1-2): NAGVMQNPRHLVRRRGQEARLRCSPMKGHSHVYWYRQLPEEGLKFMVYLQKENIIDESGMPKERFSAEFPKEGPSILRIQQVVRGDSAAYFCASSLQGAYYGYTFGSGTRLTVV.

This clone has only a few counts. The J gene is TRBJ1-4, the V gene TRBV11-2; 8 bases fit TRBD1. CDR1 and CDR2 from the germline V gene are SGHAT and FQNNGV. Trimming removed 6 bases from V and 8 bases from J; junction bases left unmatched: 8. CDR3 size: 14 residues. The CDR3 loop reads CASSTTTGEEKLFF. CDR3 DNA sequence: TGTGCCAGCAGTACTACGACAGGGGAGGAAAAACTGTTTTTT.

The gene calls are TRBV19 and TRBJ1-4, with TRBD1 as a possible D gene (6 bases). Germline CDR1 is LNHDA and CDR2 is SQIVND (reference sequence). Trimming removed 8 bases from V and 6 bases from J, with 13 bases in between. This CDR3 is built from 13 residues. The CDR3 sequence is CASAPGHDEKLFF. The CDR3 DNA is TGTGCCAGTGCCCCGGGACACGATGAAAAACTGTTTTTT.

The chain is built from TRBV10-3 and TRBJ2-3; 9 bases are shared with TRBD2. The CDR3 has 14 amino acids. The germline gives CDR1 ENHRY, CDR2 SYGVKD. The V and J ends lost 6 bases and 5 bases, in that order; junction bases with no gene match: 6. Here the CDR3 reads CAISDSGSRDTQYF. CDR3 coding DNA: TGTGCCATCAGCGATAGCGGGAGTCGAGATACGCAGTATTTT.

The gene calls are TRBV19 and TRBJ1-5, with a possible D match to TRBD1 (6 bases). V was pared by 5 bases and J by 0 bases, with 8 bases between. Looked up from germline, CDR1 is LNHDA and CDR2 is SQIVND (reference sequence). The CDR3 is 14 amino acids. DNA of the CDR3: TGTGCCAGTAGTGACAGGAATAGCAATCAGCCCCAGCATTTT. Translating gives CASSDRNSNQPQHF. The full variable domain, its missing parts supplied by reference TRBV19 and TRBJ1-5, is DGGITQSPKYLFRKEGQNVTLSCEQNLNHDAMYWYRQDPGQGLRLIYYSQIVNDFQKGDIAEGYSVSREKKESFPLTVTSAQKNPTAFYLCASSDRNSNQPQHFGDGTRLSIL.